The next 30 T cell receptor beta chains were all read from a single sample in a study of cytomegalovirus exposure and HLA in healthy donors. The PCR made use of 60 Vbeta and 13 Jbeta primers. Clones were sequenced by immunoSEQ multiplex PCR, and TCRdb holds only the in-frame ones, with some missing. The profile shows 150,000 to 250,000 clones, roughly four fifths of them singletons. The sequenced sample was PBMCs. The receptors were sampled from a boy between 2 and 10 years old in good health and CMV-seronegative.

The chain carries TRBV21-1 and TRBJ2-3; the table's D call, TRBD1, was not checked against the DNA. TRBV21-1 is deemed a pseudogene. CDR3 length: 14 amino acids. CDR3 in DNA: TGTGCCAGCAGCGGGCAGGGGGACACAGATACGCAGTATTTT. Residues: CASSGQGDTDTQYF.

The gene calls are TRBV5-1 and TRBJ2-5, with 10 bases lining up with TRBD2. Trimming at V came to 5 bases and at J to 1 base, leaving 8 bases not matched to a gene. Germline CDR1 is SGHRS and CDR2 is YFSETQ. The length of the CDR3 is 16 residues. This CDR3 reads CASSRVSGGTQETQYF. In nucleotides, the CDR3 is TGCGCCAGCAGTCGGGTTAGCGGGGGGACCCAAGAGACCCAGTACTTC.

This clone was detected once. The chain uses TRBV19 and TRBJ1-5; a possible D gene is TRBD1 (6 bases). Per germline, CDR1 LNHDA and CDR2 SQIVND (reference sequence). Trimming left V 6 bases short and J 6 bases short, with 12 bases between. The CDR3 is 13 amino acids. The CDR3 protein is CASSVQGAQPQHF. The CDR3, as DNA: TGTGCCAGTAGCGTACAGGGCGCTCAGCCCCAGCATTTT.

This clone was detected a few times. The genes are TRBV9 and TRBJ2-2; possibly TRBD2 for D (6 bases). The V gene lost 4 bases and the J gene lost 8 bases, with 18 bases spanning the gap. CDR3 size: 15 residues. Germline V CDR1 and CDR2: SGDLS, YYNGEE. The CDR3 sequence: CASSRHSGRRGELFF. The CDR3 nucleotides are TGTGCCAGCAGCCGACATAGCGGACGTCGGGGGGAGCTGTTTTTT.

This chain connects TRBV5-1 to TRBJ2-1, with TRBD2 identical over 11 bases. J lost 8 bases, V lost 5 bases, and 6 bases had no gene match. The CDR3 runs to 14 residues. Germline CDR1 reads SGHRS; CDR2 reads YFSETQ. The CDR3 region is CASRLLAGGDEQFF. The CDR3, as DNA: TGCGCCAGCAGGTTGCTAGCGGGGGGCGATGAGCAGTTCTTC.

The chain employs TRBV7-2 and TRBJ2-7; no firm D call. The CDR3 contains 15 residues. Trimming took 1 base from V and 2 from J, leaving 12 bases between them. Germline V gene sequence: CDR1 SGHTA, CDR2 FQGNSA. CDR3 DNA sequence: TGTGCCAGCAGCTTAGAAATTGGTTCGGCCTACGAGCAGTACTTC. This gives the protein CASSLEIGSAYEQYF.

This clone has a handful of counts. The DNA for the CDR3 is TGTGCCAGCAGTTACTCGGGGAGCCTCTATGGCTACACCTTC. This encodes CASSYSGSLYGYTF. The chain carries TRBV6-6 and TRBJ1-2; D not resolved. Trimming removed 0 bases from V and 4 bases from J, with 9 bases in between. The CDR3 contains 14 residues. Germline V gene data show CDR1 as MNHNY and CDR2 as SVGAGI (reference sequence).

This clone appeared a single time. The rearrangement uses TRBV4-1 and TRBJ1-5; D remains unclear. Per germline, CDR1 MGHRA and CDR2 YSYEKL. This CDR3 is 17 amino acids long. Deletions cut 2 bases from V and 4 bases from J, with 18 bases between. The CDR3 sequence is CASSQQYATTGNQPQHF. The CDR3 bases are TGCGCCAGCAGCCAACAATACGCTACAACGGGAAATCAGCCCCAGCATTTT.

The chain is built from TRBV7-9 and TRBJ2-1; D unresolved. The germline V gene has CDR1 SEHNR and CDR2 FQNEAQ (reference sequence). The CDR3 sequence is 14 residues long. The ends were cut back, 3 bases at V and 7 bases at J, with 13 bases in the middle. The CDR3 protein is CASSFHIDGNEQFF. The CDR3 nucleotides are TGTGCCAGCAGCTTTCACATTGACGGGAATGAGCAGTTCTTC.

CDR3: CASSFRGPLSYEQYF. In DNA form, the CDR3 reads TGTGCCAGCAGTTTCAGGGGACCACTCTCCTACGAGCAGTACTTC. The chain joins TRBV27 to TRBJ2-7; the D gene is possibly TRBD1 (6 bases). The CDR3 contains 15 residues. Deletions cut 3 bases from V and 0 bases from J, with 12 bases between. Germline loops: CDR1 MNHEY, CDR2 SMNVEV (reference sequence).

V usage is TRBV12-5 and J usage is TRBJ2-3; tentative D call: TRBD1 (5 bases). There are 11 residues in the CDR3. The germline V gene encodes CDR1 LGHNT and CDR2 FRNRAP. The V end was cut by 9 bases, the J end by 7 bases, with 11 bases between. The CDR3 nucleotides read TGTGCTAGCACTCAGGGCAATACGCAGTATTTT. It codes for CASTQGNTQYF.

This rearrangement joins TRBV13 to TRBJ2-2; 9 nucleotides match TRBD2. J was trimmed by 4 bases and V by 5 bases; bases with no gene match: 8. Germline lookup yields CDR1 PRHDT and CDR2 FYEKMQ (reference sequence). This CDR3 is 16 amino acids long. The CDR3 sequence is CASSPTLAGTTGELFF. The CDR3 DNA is TGTGCCAGCAGCCCGACCCTAGCGGGGACCACCGGGGAGCTGTTTTTT.

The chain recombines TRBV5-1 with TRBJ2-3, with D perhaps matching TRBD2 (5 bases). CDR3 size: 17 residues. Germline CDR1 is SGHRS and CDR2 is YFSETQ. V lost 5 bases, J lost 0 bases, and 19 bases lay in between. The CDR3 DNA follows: TGCGCCAGCAGTCTACTTAGGGTAGCGCAGAGCACAGATACGCAGTATTTT. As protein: CASSLLRVAQSTDTQYF.

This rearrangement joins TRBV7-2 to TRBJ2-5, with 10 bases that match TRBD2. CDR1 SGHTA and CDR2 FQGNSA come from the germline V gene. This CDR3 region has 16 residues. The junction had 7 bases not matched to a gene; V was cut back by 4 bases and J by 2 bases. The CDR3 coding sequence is TGTGCCAGCAGCTCCTCCCCAGCGGGGGGGCAAGAGACCCAGTACTTC. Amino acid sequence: CASSSSPAGGQETQYF.

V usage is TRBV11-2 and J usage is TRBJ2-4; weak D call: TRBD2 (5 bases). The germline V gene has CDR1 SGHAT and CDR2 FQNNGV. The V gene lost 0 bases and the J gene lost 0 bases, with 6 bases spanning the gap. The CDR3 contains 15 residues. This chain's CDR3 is CASSLEGLAKNIQYF. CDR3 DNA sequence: TGTGCCAGCAGCTTAGAAGGACTAGCCAAAAACATTCAGTACTTC.

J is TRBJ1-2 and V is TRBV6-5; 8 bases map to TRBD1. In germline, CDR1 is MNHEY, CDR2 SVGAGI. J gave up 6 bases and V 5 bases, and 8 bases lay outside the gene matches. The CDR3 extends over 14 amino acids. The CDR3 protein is CASSATQGANGYTF. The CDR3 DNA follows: TGTGCCAGCAGTGCTACCCAGGGGGCTAATGGCTACACCTTC.

CDR3 sequence: CASSIWRGGTYEQYF. In DNA, the CDR3 is TGTGCCAGCAGCATTTGGAGGGGAGGGACCTACGAGCAGTACTTC. This chain uses TRBV7-2 with TRBJ2-7; 7 nucleotides agree with TRBD2. CDR1 is SGHTA and CDR2 is FQGNSA in the germline V gene. V gave up 5 bases and J gave up 2 bases; unmatched junction bases: 9. The CDR3 covers 15 residues.

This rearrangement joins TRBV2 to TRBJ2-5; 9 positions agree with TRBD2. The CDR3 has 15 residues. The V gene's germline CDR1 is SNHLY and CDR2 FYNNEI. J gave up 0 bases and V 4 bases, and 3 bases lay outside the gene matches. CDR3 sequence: CASSVSGGHQETQYF. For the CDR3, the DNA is TGTGCCAGCAGTGTTAGCGGGGGACACCAAGAGACCCAGTACTTC. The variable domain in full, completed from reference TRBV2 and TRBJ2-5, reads EPEVTQTPSHQVTQMGQEVILRCVPISNHLYFYWYRQILGQKVEFLVSFYNNEISEKSEIFDDQFSVERPDGSNFTLKIRSTKLEDSAMYFCASSVSGGHQETQYFGPGTRLLVL.

CDR3 in amino acids: CASSEALRWGLAGDGETQYF. As DNA, the CDR3 is TGTGCCAGCAGTGAAGCGCTTCGGTGGGGTCTAGCGGGGGATGGCGAGACCCAGTACTTC. The V gene is TRBV2, the J gene TRBJ2-5; TRBD2 aligns across 10 bases. This CDR3 is built from 20 residues. The ends lost 0 bases at V and 5 bases at J; junction bases unmatched: 18. Germline values: CDR1 SNHLY, CDR2 FYNNEI.

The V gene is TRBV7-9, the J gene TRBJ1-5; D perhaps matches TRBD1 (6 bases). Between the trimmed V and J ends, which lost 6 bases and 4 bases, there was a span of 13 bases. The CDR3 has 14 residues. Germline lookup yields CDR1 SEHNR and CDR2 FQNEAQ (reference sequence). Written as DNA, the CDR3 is TGTGCCAGCAGTTTCGGGACACTTAATCAGCCCCAGCATTTT. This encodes CASSFGTLNQPQHF.

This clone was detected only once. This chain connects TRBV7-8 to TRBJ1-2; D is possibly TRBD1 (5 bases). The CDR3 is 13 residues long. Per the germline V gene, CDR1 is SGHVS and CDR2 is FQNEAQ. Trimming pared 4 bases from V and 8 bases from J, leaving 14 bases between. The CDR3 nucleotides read TGTGCCAGCAGCTCTGACAGCCCTCGGGGCTACACCTTC. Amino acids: CASSSDSPRGYTF.

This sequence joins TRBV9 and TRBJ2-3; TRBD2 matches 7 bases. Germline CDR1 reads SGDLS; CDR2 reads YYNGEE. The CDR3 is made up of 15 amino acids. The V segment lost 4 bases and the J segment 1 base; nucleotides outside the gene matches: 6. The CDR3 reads CASSPTAGGTDTQYF. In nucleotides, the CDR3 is TGTGCCAGCAGCCCCACTGCGGGGGGCACAGATACGCAGTATTTT.

DNA for the CDR3: TGTGCCAGCAGCCTCACGCGTGGGGGGACCCCAACCTACGAGCAGTACTTC. Protein sequence: CASSLTRGGTPTYEQYF. This chain connects TRBV7-9 to TRBJ2-7, with D tentatively TRBD2 (6 bases). The CDR3 totals 17 residues. The V gene lost 5 bases and the J gene lost 2 bases, with 22 bases spanning the gap. The V gene's germline CDR1 is SEHNR and CDR2 FQNEAQ (reference sequence).

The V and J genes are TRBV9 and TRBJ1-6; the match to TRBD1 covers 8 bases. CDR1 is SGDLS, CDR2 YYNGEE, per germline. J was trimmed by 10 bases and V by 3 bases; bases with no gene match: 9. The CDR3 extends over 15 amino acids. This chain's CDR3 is CASSGGQGADSPLHF. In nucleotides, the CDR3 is TGTGCCAGCAGCGGGGGGCAGGGGGCGGACTCACCCCTCCACTTT. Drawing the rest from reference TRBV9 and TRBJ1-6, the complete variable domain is DSGVTQTPKHLITATGQRVTLRCSPRSGDLSVYWYQQSLDQGLQFLIQYYNGEERAKGNILERFSAQQFPDLHSELNLSSLELGDSALYFCASSGGQGADSPLHFGNGTRLTVT.

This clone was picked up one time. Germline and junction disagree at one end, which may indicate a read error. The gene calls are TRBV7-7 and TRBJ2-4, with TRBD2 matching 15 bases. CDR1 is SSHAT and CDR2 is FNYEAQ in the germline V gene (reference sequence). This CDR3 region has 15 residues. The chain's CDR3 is CASSLGLAGGNIQYF. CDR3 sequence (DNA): TGTGCTAGCAGCTTAGGACTAGCGGGGGGGAACATTCAGTACTTC.

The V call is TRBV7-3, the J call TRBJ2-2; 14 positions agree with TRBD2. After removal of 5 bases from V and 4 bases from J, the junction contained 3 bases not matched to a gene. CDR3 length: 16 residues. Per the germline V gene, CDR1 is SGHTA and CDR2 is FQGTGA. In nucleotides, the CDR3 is TGTGCCAGCAGCCCTGGGACTAGCGGGGGCACCGGGGAGCTGTTTTTT. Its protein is CASSPGTSGGTGELFF.

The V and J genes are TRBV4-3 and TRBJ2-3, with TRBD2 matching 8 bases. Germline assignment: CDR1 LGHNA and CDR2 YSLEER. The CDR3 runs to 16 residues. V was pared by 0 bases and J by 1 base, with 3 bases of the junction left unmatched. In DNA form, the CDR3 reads TGCGCCAGCAGCCAAGATCCGGGGGGGGGCACAGATACGCAGTATTTT. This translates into CASSQDPGGGTDTQYF.

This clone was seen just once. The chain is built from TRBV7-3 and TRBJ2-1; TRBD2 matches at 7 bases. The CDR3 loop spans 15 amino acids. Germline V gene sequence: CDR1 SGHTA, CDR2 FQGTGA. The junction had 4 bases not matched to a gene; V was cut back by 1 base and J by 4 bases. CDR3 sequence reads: CASSLNPGGYNEQFF. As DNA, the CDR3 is TGTGCCAGCAGCTTAAACCCGGGGGGTTACAATGAGCAGTTCTTC. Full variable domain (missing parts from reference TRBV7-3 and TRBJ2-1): GAGVSQTPSNKVTEKGKYVELRCDPISGHTALYWYRQSLGQGPEFLIYFQGTGAADDSGLPNDRFFAVRPEGSVSTLKIQRTERGDSAVYLCASSLNPGGYNEQFFGPGTRLTVL.

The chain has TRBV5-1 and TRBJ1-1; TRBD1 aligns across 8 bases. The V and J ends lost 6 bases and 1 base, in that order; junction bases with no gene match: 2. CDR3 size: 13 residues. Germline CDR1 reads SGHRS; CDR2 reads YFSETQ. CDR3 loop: CASKGTGNTEAFF. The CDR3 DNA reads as TGCGCCAGCAAAGGGACAGGGAACACTGAAGCTTTCTTT.

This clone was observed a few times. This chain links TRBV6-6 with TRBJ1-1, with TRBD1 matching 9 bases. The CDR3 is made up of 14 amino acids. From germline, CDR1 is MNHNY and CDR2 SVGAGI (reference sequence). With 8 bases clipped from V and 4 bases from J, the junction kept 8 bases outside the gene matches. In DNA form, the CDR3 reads TGTGCCAGCGGGGGACAGGGAGGGACCACTGAAGCTTTCTTT. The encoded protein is CASGGQGGTTEAFF.